This T cell receptor (beta chain) derives from a study of identical twins. Study-wide results and caveats: The same donors were not followed; conclusions instead depended on cross-sectional statistical analysis.

TCRdb used MiXCR to reprocess the 5' RACE reads, holding one entry per CDR3 protein. Here the sample spans around 530,000 distinct CDR3 sequences, about 16% being singletons. This clonotype showed up just a few times. What it recognizes is unknown. Germline assignment: CDR1 SEHNR and CDR2 FQNEAQ (reference sequence). The CDR3 spans 11 residues. Trimming removed 6 bases at V and 6 bases at J, with 8 bases between. The same data also went into a second study, on yellow fever vaccine responses in identical twins.

This clonotype was sampled from a young woman in good health. This chain connects TRBV7-9 to TRBJ1-2; D is unclear. The sequenced sample was CD4+ T cells sorted from blood. CDR3 in amino acids: CASSPENGYTF. The DNA of the CDR3 is TGTGCCAGCAGTCCAGAGAATGGCTACACCTTC. The variable domain in full, with the rest retrieved from reference TRBV7-9 and TRBJ1-2, is DTGVSQNPRHKITKRGQNVTFRCDPISEHNRLYWYRQTLGQGPEFLTYFQNEAQLEKSRLLSDRFSAERPKGSFSTLEIQRTEQGDSAMYLCASSPENGYTFGSGTRLTVV.